These T cell receptor beta chains were read from a single sample in a study of cytomegalovirus exposure and HLA in healthy donors. Assay: immunoSEQ multiplex PCR; the TCRdb copy retains only in-frame clones and omits some. The sample includes roughly 120,000 clones, roughly 71% of them seen just once. Sequenced input: PBMCs. These receptor sequences come from a woman aged 40 to 50 in good health and CMV-seropositive. Each CDR3 is given with its conserved first and last residue. A D gene is named only where the DNA matches it firmly. Clone size is given for some rows only: seen once, a few or many times, or a class if the clone is expanded.

>TRBD1|TRBV28|-|TRBJ2-2
TGTGCCAGCAGTTTTGACAGGGTTTACACCGGGGAGCTGTTTTTT
CASSFDRVYTGELFF
>-|TRBV7-3|-|TRBJ2-3
TGTGCCAGCAGCTTCGGACAAACCACAGATACGCAGTATTTT
CASSFGQTTDTQYF
>-|TRBV18|-|TRBJ1-4
TGTGCCAGCTCACCAGGGGGGGTTGATGAAAAACTGTTTTTT
CASSPGGVDEKLFF
>-|TRBV27|-|TRBJ2-4
TGTGCCAGCAGTGCTCGGACAGCTGGAGCCAAAAACATTCAGTACTTC
CASSARTAGAKNIQYF
>TRBD1|TRBV6-4|-|TRBJ1-2
TGTGCCAGCAGGGGATCAGGGACAGCATCTAACTATGGCTACACCTTC
CASRGSGTASNYGYTF
>-|TRBV6-1|-|TRBJ1-1
TGTGCCAGCAGTGAAGATTGGGGGCCGAACACTGAAGCTTTCTTT
CASSEDWGPNTEAFF
>TRBD1|TRBV7-9|few|TRBJ2-4
TGTGCCAGCAGCTTGCCGACAGGGATGAAAAACATTCAGTACTTC
CASSLPTGMKNIQYF
>TRBD1|TRBV5-6|few|TRBJ2-7
TGTGCCAGCAGCTCCGGGACAGGGAGTAGCGAGCAGTACTTC
CASSSGTGSSEQYF
>TRBD2|TRBV4-2|-|TRBJ2-3
TGTGCCAGCAGCCAAGATGTTGGGAGCGGGAGTCCAGATACGCAGTATTTT
CASSQDVGSGSPDTQYF
>TRBD1|TRBV15|few|TRBJ1-2
TGTGCCACCAGCAGAGCGGGGGACAGGGGGCGCGGCTATGGCTACACCTTC
CATSRAGDRGRGYGYTF
>TRBD1|TRBV4-1|-|TRBJ1-5
TGCGCCAGCAGCCAAGGAGGCAGGGGGCCCTGGGTGGAACAGCCCCAGCATTTT
CASSQGGRGPWVEQPQHF
>-|TRBV4-3|-|TRBJ2-1
TGCGCCAGCAGCCAAGATTGGCCAGGGGGGTCGTATGAGCAGTTCTTC
CASSQDWPGGSYEQFF
>TRBD1|TRBV5-6|once|TRBJ1-1
TGTGCCAGCAGCTATACCGCGACAGGGTCGAACACTGAAGCTTTCTTT
CASSYTATGSNTEAFF
>-|TRBV28|-|TRBJ1-2
TGTGCCAGCAGTTTGGTCGGCAGGGTGGATGGCTACACCTTC
CASSLVGRVDGYTF
>TRBD1|TRBV6-5|-|TRBJ2-3
TGTGCCAGCAGTTACTCGTCAGGGGGCGGCACAGATACGCAGTATTTT
CASSYSSGGGTDTQYF
>TRBD2|TRBV9|-|TRBJ2-7
TGTGCCAGCAGCGTAGGACTAGCGGGAAACTACGAGCAGTACTTC
CASSVGLAGNYEQYF
>-|TRBV5-1|-|TRBJ2-2
TGCGCCAGCAGCTCGGACGGGGTCTTGGAGCTGTTTTTT
CASSSDGVLELFF
>TRBD2|TRBV7-2|-|TRBJ2-1
TGTGCCAGCAGCAATGGACTAGCGGGAGTGTACAATGAGCAGTTCTTC
CASSNGLAGVYNEQFF
>TRBD1|TRBV9|-|TRBJ2-2
TGTGCCAGCAGCGGGGACAGGTTGCCTACCGGGGAGCTGTTTTTT
CASSGDRLPTGELFF
>-|TRBV4-2|-|TRBJ1-4
TGTGCCAGCAGCCCCCCGGGGGATAATGAAAAACTGTTTTTT
CASSPPGDNEKLFF
>TRBD1|TRBV7-8|-|TRBJ1-2
TGTGCCAGCAGCCCAATCAGGGGGCGAGCTAACTATGGCTACACCTTC
CASSPIRGRANYGYTF
>-|TRBV6-5|-|TRBJ2-3
TGTGCCAGCAGTTACCTTGGGGCACACACAGATACGCAGTATTTT
CASSYLGAHTDTQYF
>-|TRBV6-6|-|TRBJ1-5
TGTGCCAGCAGCCCCCCCGGGGGGCGTCAGCCCCAGCATTTT
CASSPPGGRQPQHF
>-|TRBV6-1|-|TRBJ2-2
TGTGCCAGCAGTGGGGAGGTAGGAGCCGGGGAGCTGTTTTTT
CASSGEVGAGELFF
>TRBD2|TRBV5-1|-|TRBJ2-7
TGCGCCAGCAGCTTGACTAGCGGGACGGACGAGCAGTACTTC
CASSLTSGTDEQYF
>TRBD1|TRBV5-6|-|TRBJ1-6
TGTGCCAGCAGCTCCTTTCCTCCTCCGGGACAGGGTGTTTTTAAACCCCTCCACTTT
CASSSFPPPGQGVFKPLHF
>-|TRBV2|-|TRBJ1-5
TGTGCCAGCAGTGATCAGGGTAGGAGCAATCAGCCCCAGCATTTT
CASSDQGRSNQPQHF
>-|TRBV20-1|-|TRBJ1-2
TGCAGTGCTTACAGGGATTGGGGCTACACCTTC
CSAYRDWGYTF
>TRBD1|TRBV30|-|TRBJ2-7
TGTGCCTGGAGTGTAGCGACAGGGTACTACGAGCAGTACTTC
CAWSVATGYYEQYF
>-|TRBV4-1|-|TRBJ1-2
TGCGCCAGCAGCCAAGAAATTCGCGGCAGCGCTTATGGCTACACCTTC
CASSQEIRGSAYGYTF
>-|TRBV7-9|-|TRBJ1-2
TGTGCCAGCAGCTTAGCCGGGGGTGGTAACTATGGCTACACCTTC
CASSLAGGGNYGYTF
>TRBD1|TRBV5-1|-|TRBJ1-1
TGCGCCAGCAGCGCCGGGACAGGGATTTATGACACTGAAGCTTTCTTT
CASSAGTGIYDTEAFF
>-|TRBV5-1|few|TRBJ2-1
TGCGCCAGCAGCTTGTACACGCAGGCAAATGAGCAGTTCTTC
CASSLYTQANEQFF
>TRBD2|TRBV7-7|-|TRBJ2-7
TGTGCTAGCAGCCAACTAGCGGGAGGGGCTTACGAGCAGTACTTC
CASSQLAGGAYEQYF
>TRBD1|TRBV4-2|few|TRBJ1-2
TGTGCCAGCAGCCAAGAAGAAGGACAGGGGAAGTATGGCTACACCTTC
CASSQEEGQGKYGYTF
>TRBD1|TRBV27|few|TRBJ2-5
TGTGCCAGCAGGGCCCCTGGACAGGGAATCCAAGAGACCCAGTACTTC
CASRAPGQGIQETQYF
>-|TRBV28|-|TRBJ2-3
TGTGCCAGCAGTTTGAAAGAAGAGTTCAGGGCAACTAGCACAGATACGCAGTATTTT
CASSLKEEFRATSTDTQYF
>TRBD1|TRBV18|few|TRBJ1-1
TGTGCCAGCTCACCATCCCTCGCCGGGACAGGGAGGGGTATGAACACTGAAGCTTTCTTT
CASSPSLAGTGRGMNTEAFF
>TRBD1|TRBV6-5|-|TRBJ1-2
TGTGCCAGCAGTTACTCCCGGACAGGGGGAGGGTATGGCTACACCTTC
CASSYSRTGGGYGYTF
>TRBD1|TRBV4-1|few|TRBJ2-1
TGCGCCAGCAGCCCGACAGGGATTGAGCAGTTCTTC
CASSPTGIEQFF
>-|TRBV5-6|-|TRBJ2-2
TGTGCCAGCAGCTTGGACAGGGTAGACACCGGGGAGCTGTTTTTT
CASSLDRVDTGELFF
>-|TRBV7-2|-|TRBJ1-2
TGTGCCAGCAGCTCCGGACAGTCGGATGGCTACACCTTC
CASSSGQSDGYTF
>TRBD2|TRBV5-1|once|TRBJ2-3
TGCGCCAGCAGCTTGCTAGCGGGAAAAGAGGATACGCAGTATTTT
CASSLLAGKEDTQYF
>TRBD1|TRBV6-6|few|TRBJ2-6
TGTGCCAGCAAGGACAGGTTCGGGGCCAACGTCCTGACTTTC
CASKDRFGANVLTF
>TRBD1|TRBV7-9|-|TRBJ2-1
TGTGCCAGCAGCTTAGAGAGGGGGCCGGGGAATGAGCAGTTCTTC
CASSLERGPGNEQFF
>-|TRBV4-3|-|TRBJ2-3
TGCGCCAGCAGCCAAGATGGGGGCGGGAGTGGAAGAGATACGCAGTATTTT
CASSQDGGGSGRDTQYF
>TRBD1|TRBV9|-|TRBJ2-7
TGTGCCAGCAACCCCGGGACAGGGGGCTACGAGCAGTACTTC
CASNPGTGGYEQYF
>-|TRBV7-9|few|TRBJ2-7
TGTGCCAGCAGCTCAACGAATAACAGGGCCTACGAGCAGTACTTC
CASSSTNNRAYEQYF
>-|TRBV6-5|-|TRBJ1-2
TGTGCCAGCCACAGCACCCCCTATGGCTACACCTTC
CASHSTPYGYTF
>TRBD2|TRBV6-6|-|TRBJ2-7
TGTGCCAGCAGTTACTCCGGGGGGAGGTTGGGGTACGAGCAGTACTTC
CASSYSGGRLGYEQYF